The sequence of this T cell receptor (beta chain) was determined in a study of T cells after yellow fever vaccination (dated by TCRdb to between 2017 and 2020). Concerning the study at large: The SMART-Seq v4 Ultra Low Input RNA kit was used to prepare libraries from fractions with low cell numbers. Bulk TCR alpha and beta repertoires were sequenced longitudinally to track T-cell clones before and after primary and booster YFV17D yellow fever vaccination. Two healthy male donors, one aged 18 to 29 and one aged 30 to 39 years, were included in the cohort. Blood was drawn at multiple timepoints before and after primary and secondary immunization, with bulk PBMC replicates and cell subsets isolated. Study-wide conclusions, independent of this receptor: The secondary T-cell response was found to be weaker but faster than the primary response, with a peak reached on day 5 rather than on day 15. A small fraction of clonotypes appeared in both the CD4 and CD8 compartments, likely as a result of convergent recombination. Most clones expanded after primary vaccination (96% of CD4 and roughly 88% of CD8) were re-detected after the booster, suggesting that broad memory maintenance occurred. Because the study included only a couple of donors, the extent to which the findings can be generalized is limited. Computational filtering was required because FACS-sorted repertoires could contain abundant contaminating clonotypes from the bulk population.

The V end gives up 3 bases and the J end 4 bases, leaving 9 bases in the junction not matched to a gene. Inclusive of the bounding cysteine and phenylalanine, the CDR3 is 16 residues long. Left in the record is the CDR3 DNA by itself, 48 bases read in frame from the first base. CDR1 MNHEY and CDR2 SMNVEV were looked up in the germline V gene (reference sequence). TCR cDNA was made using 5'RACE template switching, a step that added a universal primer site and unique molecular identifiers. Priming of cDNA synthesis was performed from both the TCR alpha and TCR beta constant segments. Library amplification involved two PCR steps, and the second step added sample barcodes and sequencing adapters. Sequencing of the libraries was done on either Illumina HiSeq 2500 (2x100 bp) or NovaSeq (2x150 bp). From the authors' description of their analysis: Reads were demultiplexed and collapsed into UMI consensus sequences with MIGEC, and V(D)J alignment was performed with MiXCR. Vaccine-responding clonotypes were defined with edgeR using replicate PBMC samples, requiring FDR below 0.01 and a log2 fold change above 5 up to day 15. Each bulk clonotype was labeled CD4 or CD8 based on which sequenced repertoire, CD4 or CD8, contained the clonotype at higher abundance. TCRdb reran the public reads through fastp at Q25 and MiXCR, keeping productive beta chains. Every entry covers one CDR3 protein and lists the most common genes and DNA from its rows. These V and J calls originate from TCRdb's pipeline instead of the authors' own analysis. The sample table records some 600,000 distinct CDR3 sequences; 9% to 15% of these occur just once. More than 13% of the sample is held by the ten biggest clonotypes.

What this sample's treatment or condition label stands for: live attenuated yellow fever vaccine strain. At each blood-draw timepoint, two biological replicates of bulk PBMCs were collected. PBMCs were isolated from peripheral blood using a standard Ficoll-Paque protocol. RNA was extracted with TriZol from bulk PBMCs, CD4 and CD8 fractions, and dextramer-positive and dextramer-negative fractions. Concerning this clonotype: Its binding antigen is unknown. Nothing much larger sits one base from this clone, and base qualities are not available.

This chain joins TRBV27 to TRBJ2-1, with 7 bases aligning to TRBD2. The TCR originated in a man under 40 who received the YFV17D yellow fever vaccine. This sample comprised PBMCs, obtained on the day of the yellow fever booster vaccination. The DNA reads TGTGCCAGCAGTTTCTTGCGCGGGAGTGATTACAATGAGCAGTTCTTC. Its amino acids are CASSFLRGSDYNEQFF.